This TCR beta chain originates from a study of beta chain features in type 1 diabetes. Overall study findings and caveats: VDJ junctions in type 1 diabetes patients carried more deletions and fewer insertions. Unsettled here was the matter of whether HLA type influences TCRB rearrangement. Researchers report that Type 1 diabetes patients had moderately but significantly shorter TCRB CDR3s across all four CD4+ subsets.

The investigators reverse transcribed all of the isolated RNA, so they sequenced expressed TCRB transcripts. Clones were read by immunoSEQ multiplex PCR, and TCRdb kept only the in-frame ones, dropping some. The repertoire holds about 230,000 clones, with over 9.5% as singletons. CDR1 is MNHEY, CDR2 SVGAGI, per germline. The CDR3 loop spans 13 amino acids. V trimming: 10 bases; J trimming: 2 bases; junction bases outside the gene matches: 7. Regarding this clone: No antigen is known for it.

CD45RO/CCR7/CD25/CD127/CD95/CD27 sorting isolated CD4+ naive, central memory, regulatory and stem cell-like memory cells. Sample: naive CD4+ T cells from blood. V gene TRBV6-5 combines with J gene TRBJ2-7; 8 bases fit TRBD2. The receptor was isolated from a woman between 18 and 30 years old in good health. The CDR3 spells CAIGPGGAYEQYF. For the CDR3, the DNA is TGTGCCATCGGTCCGGGGGGGGCCTACGAGCAGTACTTC.